What follows are 31 T cell receptor beta chains derived from one specimen sequenced in a study of control samples from healthy donors and cancer patients. Sequencing was performed with immunoSEQ multiplex PCR; in TCRdb, only in-frame clones are kept and a portion is missing. The sample carries some 18,000 clones, approximately 80% recorded once. Sequencing was done on a sample of PBMCs. The receptors were gathered from a woman aged 70-85 years with lung cancer.

This clone was detected only a few times. The J gene is TRBJ2-1, the V gene TRBV9; the match to TRBD2 covers 7 bases. The V segment lost 3 bases and the J segment 3 bases; nucleotides outside the gene matches: 3. Germline CDR1 and CDR2: SGDLS and YYNGEE. The CDR3 is 14 residues long. The CDR3 sequence is CASSASGYYNEQFF. The DNA for the CDR3 is TGTGCCAGCAGCGCTAGCGGTTACTACAATGAGCAGTTCTTC.

This clone was seen more than once but under ten times. V is TRBV7-9 and J is TRBJ2-6; D is unresolved. Trimming took 5 bases from V and 0 from J, leaving 11 bases between them. Germline CDR1 is SEHNR and CDR2 is FQNEAQ (reference sequence). CDR3 length equals 16 residues. CDR3 nucleotides: TGTGCCAGCAGCCGCGTCCTGGACTCTGGGGCCAACGTCCTGACTTTC. This translates into CASSRVLDSGANVLTF.

The chain combines TRBV6-1 with TRBJ1-6; D is ambiguous. V gave up 2 bases and J gave up 7 bases, with 3 bases separating them. This CDR3 has 12 residues. The germline V gene encodes CDR1 MNHNS and CDR2 SASEGT. CDR3 in DNA: TGTGCCAGCAGTGAATTGAATTCACCCCTCCACTTT. Residues: CASSELNSPLHF.

The chain recombines TRBV2 with TRBJ2-5; 7 bases map to TRBD1. Germline CDR1 and CDR2: SNHLY and FYNNEI. The CDR3 sequence is 15 residues long. V was pared by 7 bases and J by 1 base, with 9 bases of the junction left unmatched. Written as DNA, the CDR3 is TGTGCCAGCAAACGACAGGGACCCTCCCAAGAGACCCAGTACTTC. Amino acids: CASKRQGPSQETQYF.

The chain combines TRBV30 with TRBJ1-2, with a weak D call TRBD1 (5 bases). V was clipped by 3 bases and J by 5 bases, with 13 bases between them. This CDR3 spans 13 amino acids. Germline lookup yields CDR1 GTSNPN and CDR2 SVGIG (reference sequence). This CDR3 is CAWRARGEYGYTF. The CDR3 nucleotides read TGTGCCTGGAGGGCTCGGGGGGAGTATGGCTACACCTTC. The full variable domain, its missing parts supplied by reference TRBV30 and TRBJ1-2, is SQTIHQWPATLVQPVGSPLSLECTVEGTSNPNLYWYRQAAGRGLQLLFYSVGIGQISSEVPQNLSASRPQDRQFILSSKKLLLSDSGFYLCAWRARGEYGYTFGSGTRLTVV.

This clone showed up just once. This sequence joins TRBV4-3 and TRBJ1-3, with D hard to call. This CDR3 spans 15 amino acids. Trimming shortened V by 4 bases and J by 3 bases, and 13 bases separated the two germline ends. In germline, CDR1 is LGHNA, CDR2 YSLEER. For the CDR3, the DNA is TGCGCCAGCAGCCCCGCCGTGCGAGGTGGAAACACCATATATTTT. This encodes CASSPAVRGGNTIYF.

The chain joins TRBV9 to TRBJ2-3; TRBD2 matches at 10 bases. The CDR3 is 16 amino acids. Germline CDR1 and CDR2: SGDLS and YYNGEE. V trimming: 4 bases; J trimming: 0 bases; junction bases outside the gene matches: 5. CDR3 coding DNA: TGTGCCAGCAGCTCGGGACTAGCGTTTAGCACAGATACGCAGTATTTT. This translates into CASSSGLAFSTDTQYF. Drawing the rest from reference TRBV9 and TRBJ2-3, the complete variable domain is DSGVTQTPKHLITATGQRVTLRCSPRSGDLSVYWYQQSLDQGLQFLIQYYNGEERAKGNILERFSAQQFPDLHSELNLSSLELGDSALYFCASSSGLAFSTDTQYFGPGTRLTVL.

This chain connects TRBV7-2 to TRBJ2-7; no firm D call. The CDR3 runs 14 residues. V gave up 6 bases and J gave up 0 bases, with 12 bases separating them. CDR1 and CDR2 (germline): SGHTA, FQGNSA. The DNA for the CDR3 is TGTGCCAGCAGTTTACTCCTCAGCTCCTACGAGCAGTACTTC. Translating gives CASSLLLSSYEQYF.

This chain uses TRBV5-1 with TRBJ2-7; the D is unclear. The V and J ends lost 0 bases and 4 bases respectively, with 8 bases between them. Germline V gene sequence: CDR1 SGHRS, CDR2 YFSETQ. The length of the CDR3 is 13 residues. The CDR3 nucleotides read TGCGCCAGCAGCTTGGAGTTGGGGTACGAGCAGTACTTC. This codes for CASSLELGYEQYF.

This rearrangement joins TRBV5-6 to TRBJ1-2; D possibly corresponds to TRBD1 (6 bases). Trimming took 3 bases from V and 4 from J, leaving 10 bases between them. Germline values: CDR1 SGHDT, CDR2 YYEEEE. This CDR3 spans 13 amino acids. The CDR3 sequence: CASSSQDSYGYTF. In DNA, the CDR3 is TGTGCCAGCAGCTCCCAGGACAGCTATGGCTACACCTTC.

This chain connects TRBV28 to TRBJ2-2, with 7 bases aligning to TRBD1. Germline CDR1 is MDHEN and CDR2 is SYDVKM. After removal of 2 bases from V and 7 bases from J, the junction contained 10 bases not matched to a gene. The CDR3 is 16 amino acids. The CDR3 bases are TGTGCCAGCAGTTTAAGACAGGGAAATATAGGCGGGGAGCTGTTTTTT. Translated, it gives CASSLRQGNIGGELFF. Variable domain in full (rest from reference TRBV28 and TRBJ2-2): DVKVTQSSRYLVKRTGEKVFLECVQDMDHENMFWYRQDPGLGLRLIYFSYDVKMKEKGDIPEGYSVSREKKERFSLILESASTNQTSMYLCASSLRQGNIGGELFFGEGSRLTVL.

The chain combines TRBV28 with TRBJ2-1; D is perhaps TRBD2 (5 bases). CDR3 length equals 15 residues. The V and J ends lost 8 bases and 1 base respectively, with 15 bases between them. The V gene's germline CDR1 is MDHEN and CDR2 SYDVKM. CDR3 loop: CASFAGVGSYNEQFF. Here the CDR3 DNA reads TGTGCCAGCTTTGCCGGGGTTGGATCCTACAATGAGCAGTTCTTC. Drawing the rest from reference TRBV28 and TRBJ2-1, the complete variable domain is DVKVTQSSRYLVKRTGEKVFLECVQDMDHENMFWYRQDPGLGLRLIYFSYDVKMKEKGDIPEGYSVSREKKERFSLILESASTNQTSMYLCASFAGVGSYNEQFFGPGTRLTVL.

The chain has TRBV2 and TRBJ2-1, with a possible D match to TRBD2 (6 bases). The CDR3 is 14 amino acids. CDR1 SNHLY and CDR2 FYNNEI come from the germline V gene. Trimming pared 0 bases from V and 8 bases from J, leaving 11 bases between. The CDR3 protein is CASSEARESYEQFF. The CDR3 DNA sequence: TGTGCCAGCAGTGAAGCTCGGGAGAGCTATGAGCAGTTCTTC.

The chain joins TRBV5-1 to TRBJ1-1, with D possibly being TRBD1 (6 bases). V was trimmed by 0 bases and J by 4 bases, leaving 19 bases between them. Germline-derived CDR1 and CDR2 are SGHRS and YFSETQ. This CDR3 has 17 amino acids. CDR3 region: CASSLAATGLGSTEAFF. CDR3 nucleotides: TGCGCCAGCAGCTTGGCCGCGACAGGACTGGGGAGCACTGAAGCTTTCTTT.

In its sample, this clone was seen a few times. This chain links TRBV27 with TRBJ2-2; 7 nucleotides line up with TRBD1. J lost 0 bases, V lost 3 bases, and 7 bases had no gene match. CDR1 and CDR2 (germline): MNHEY, SMNVEV (reference sequence). The CDR3 loop spans 17 amino acids. CDR3 protein: CASSFHLGTANTGELFF. In nucleotides, the CDR3 is TGTGCCAGCAGTTTCCACCTAGGGACAGCGAACACCGGGGAGCTGTTTTTT.

V and J are TRBV3-1 (or the pseudogene TRBV3-2) and TRBJ1-3, with no clear D. Germline V gene sequence: CDR1 LGHDT, CDR2 YNNKEL (reference sequence). The V gene lost 2 bases and the J gene lost 1 base, with 3 bases spanning the gap. CDR3 length equals 13 residues. CDR3 sequence: CASSQMSGNTIYF. DNA for the CDR3: TGTGCCAGCAGCCAAATGTCTGGAAACACCATATATTTT.

The genes are TRBV5-6 and TRBJ1-2, with TRBD1 matching 9 bases. The CDR3 has 15 amino acids. J lost 0 bases, V lost 4 bases, and 4 bases had no gene match. Germline loops: CDR1 SGHDT, CDR2 YYEEEE. This CDR3 reads CASSLGTGSNYGYTF. The DNA of the CDR3 is TGTGCCAGCAGCCTCGGGACAGGGTCTAACTATGGCTACACCTTC.

The V gene is TRBV7-9, the J gene TRBJ1-2, with D hard to call. CDR3 length: 14 residues. Germline values: CDR1 SEHNR, CDR2 FQNEAQ (reference sequence). V lost 1 base and J lost 8, with 14 bases in between. The DNA of the CDR3 is TGTGCCAGCAGCTTAGGAAACTCTCGAAGGGGCTACACCTTC. This gives the protein CASSLGNSRRGYTF. Full variable domain (remainder filled in from reference TRBV7-9 and TRBJ1-2): DTGVSQNPRHKITKRGQNVTFRCDPISEHNRLYWYRQTLGQGPEFLTYFQNEAQLEKSRLLSDRFSAERPKGSFSTLEIQRTEQGDSAMYLCASSLGNSRRGYTFGSGTRLTVV.

V is TRBV19 and J is TRBJ1-1; the match to TRBD1 covers 7 bases. Germline V gene lookup returns CDR1 LNHDA and CDR2 SQIVND (reference sequence). This CDR3 spans 17 amino acids. V lost 5 bases to trimming and J lost 0 bases; unmatched junction nucleotides: 12. The CDR3 nucleotides are TGTGCCAGTAGTCCTGGGACAGAAGGGGATCTGAACACTGAAGCTTTCTTT. It codes for CASSPGTEGDLNTEAFF.

This chain links TRBV28 with TRBJ2-3; a weak D match, TRBD2 (6 bases). This CDR3 has 13 residues. In germline, CDR1 is MDHEN, CDR2 SYDVKM. V was shortened by 5 bases and J by 6 bases, with 12 bases between the two germline ends. DNA for the CDR3: TGTGCCAGCAGTCCGCCGGGGGAGGATACGCAGTATTTT. It is translated as CASSPPGEDTQYF.

V usage is TRBV12-3 or TRBV12-4 and J usage is TRBJ1-3, with D perhaps matching TRBD1 (5 bases). V was cut by 6 bases and J by 8 bases, with 11 bases left in between. CDR3 length equals 12 residues. The CDR3 bases are TGTGCCAGCAGAGACAGCGGGGACACCATATATTTT. It codes for CASRDSGDTIYF.

V and J are TRBV11-3 and TRBJ2-3, with TRBD2 as a possible D gene (6 bases). Per germline, CDR1 SGHNT and CDR2 YENEEA. This CDR3 has 14 amino acids. V dropped 3 bases and J dropped 4 bases, with 11 bases sitting between them. CDR3 bases: TGTGCCAGCAGCTTTACGGAGGGAGCAGATACGCAGTATTTT. Translating it yields CASSFTEGADTQYF.

A few counts support this clone. The rearrangement uses TRBV28 and TRBJ2-7, with TRBD2 matching 8 bases. Germline loops: CDR1 MDHEN, CDR2 SYDVKM. Losses at the gene ends were 7 bases for V and 1 base for J; bases not matched to a gene: 12. The CDR3 is 16 residues long. The CDR3 sequence: CASNSRFERGSYEQYF. DNA of the CDR3: TGTGCCAGCAATTCGAGATTCGAGCGGGGGTCCTACGAGCAGTACTTC.

The table lists this clone with a count of one. The V gene is TRBV6-6, the J gene TRBJ1-2; D is perhaps TRBD1 (6 bases). The CDR3 sequence is 17 residues long. Deletions cut 5 bases from V and 2 bases from J, with 21 bases between. Germline CDR1 and CDR2: MNHNY and SVGAGI (reference sequence). This CDR3 is CASSPFSGQSRNYGYTF. CDR3 bases: TGTGCCAGCAGTCCCTTTTCTGGACAGTCGCGGAACTATGGCTACACCTTC.

The chain combines TRBV19 with TRBJ2-3, with 8 nucleotides matching TRBD2. Germline-derived CDR1 and CDR2 are LNHDA and SQIVND (reference sequence). With V trimmed by 7 bases and J by 0 bases, 6 bases remained unmatched. CDR3 length: 15 amino acids. CDR3 region: CASTKLAASTDTQYF. DNA of the CDR3: TGTGCCAGTACGAAACTAGCGGCTAGCACAGATACGCAGTATTTT.

Points on this clone: The DNA is left out, because the CDR3 cannot be placed on it with certainty; the CDR3 is given as TCRdb lists it. The chain joins TRBV19 to TRBJ1-6. CDR1 is LNHDA, CDR2 SQIVND, per germline (reference sequence). The CDR3 is 15 amino acids long, termini counted. The CDR3 spells CASTSGAGVDSPLHF.

V gene TRBV7-8 combines with J gene TRBJ2-7; D call uncertain. In germline, CDR1 is SGHVS, CDR2 FQNEAQ. Trimming cost V 6 bases and J 1 base, with 10 bases left between them. CDR3 size: 13 residues. CDR3 region: CASRLTPSYEQYF. CDR3 sequence (DNA): TGTGCCAGCAGGCTAACCCCGTCCTACGAGCAGTACTTC.

This chain uses TRBV4-3 with TRBJ1-2, with D possibly matching TRBD1 (6 bases). CDR1 and CDR2 (germline): LGHNA, YSLEER. The V end lost 4 bases, the J end lost 4 bases, and 19 bases lay between the germline ends. The CDR3 length is 16 residues. The DNA for the CDR3 is TGCGCCAGCAGCCCCTCCGGGGGGCCTGGGAGCTATGGCTACACCTTC. It is translated as CASSPSGGPGSYGYTF.

The chain links TRBV12-3 or TRBV12-4 to TRBJ2-7; D not resolved. The CDR3 extends over 11 amino acids. Trimming removed 8 bases at V and 5 bases at J, with 10 bases between. The CDR3 sequence: CASSLADEQYF. The CDR3 region has the DNA TGTGCCAGCTCCCTGGCTGACGAGCAGTACTTC.

The gene calls are TRBV7-3 and TRBJ2-5, with D unclear. The CDR3 has 14 residues. The V gene lost 5 bases and the J gene lost 4 bases, with 14 bases spanning the gap. Germline loops: CDR1 SGHTA, CDR2 FQGTGA. CDR3 DNA sequence: TGTGCCAGCAGCGCCGACGGTGGGGTAGAGACCCAGTACTTC. This codes for CASSADGGVETQYF.

The V call is TRBV2, the J call TRBJ2-7; TRBD2 might be the D (6 bases). The V end was cut by 3 bases, the J end by 4 bases, with 10 bases between. Germline loops: CDR1 SNHLY, CDR2 FYNNEI. CDR3 length: 13 amino acids. The CDR3 loop is CASSDYGRYEQYF. The CDR3 region has the DNA TGTGCCAGCAGTGATTACGGGAGATACGAGCAGTACTTC.